This T cell receptor (beta chain) came from a study of cytomegalovirus exposure and HLA in healthy donors. PCR was performed using 60 Vbeta and 13 Jbeta primers. Using immunoSEQ multiplex PCR, the repertoire was profiled, and TCRdb retains in-frame clones only, with some absent. Seen here are 200,000 or so clones, around 86% observed once, and the top ten hold 6.5%. Germline V gene lookup returns CDR1 SGHTS and CDR2 YDEGEE. The junction had 4 bases not matched to a gene; V was cut back by 6 bases and J by 5 bases. The CDR3 loop spans 12 amino acids. The V and J genes are TRBV5-8 and TRBJ1-2; 7 nucleotides line up with TRBD1. This clonotype was obtained from a woman between 50 and 59 years old in good health and CMV-seropositive. The sample taken for sequencing was PBMCs. Here the CDR3 reads CASTGQIYGYTF. Here the CDR3 DNA reads TGTGCCAGCACGGGACAGATTTATGGCTACACCTTC.